This entry concerns a single T cell receptor (beta chain). This specimen comes from a study of T-cell memory formation after mild COVID-19. Amplification by 5'RACE using constant-segment primers produced TCR alpha and TCR beta cDNA libraries that carried sample barcodes and UMIs. TCRdb re-derived calls from the 5' RACE reads in MiXCR, one entry per CDR3 protein. The sample holds a few hundred thousand distinct CDR3 sequences, approximately 25% seen once. In germline, CDR1 is LGHDT, CDR2 YNNKEL (reference sequence). Trimming cost V 0 bases and J 8 bases, with 13 bases left between them. The CDR3 has 14 amino acids.

The TCR originated in an adult woman who had mild COVID-19 (a few samples of this study predate the infection). Cell type and time point are not known. This chain joins TRBV3-1 and TRBJ1-1; D not resolved. Input material: PBMCs or a T cell subset sorted from them (not recorded which). CDR3 loop: CASSQDRSREEAFF. The CDR3, as DNA: TGTGCCAGCAGCCAAGATCGGTCCCGGGAAGAAGCTTTCTTT. Using reference TRBV3-1 and TRBJ1-1 for the parts outside the CDR3, the full variable domain is DTAVSQTPKYLVTQMGNDKSIKCEQNLGHDTMYWYKQDSKKFLKIMFSYNNKELIINETVPNRFSPKSPDKAHLNLHINSLELGDSAVYFCASSQDRSREEAFFGQGTRLTVV.